A selection of T cell receptor beta chains follows, all from one sample in a study of regulatory T cells in long-lasting Graves disease. In TCRdb, the multiplex PCR reads were re-called with MiXCR into one record per CDR3 protein. The sample has 530,000 or so distinct CDR3 sequences; about 16% are singletons. The sample was also reused in another study, on T cells in Graves' hyperthyroidism and ophthalmopathy.

The input for sequencing was peripheral blood mononuclear cells (PBMCs), taken at new diagnosis, from a patient treated with antithyroid drugs. The source of these receptors is a man aged 18 to 30 with Graves disease. Each CDR3 is given with its conserved first and last residue. The order of the fields is J gene, V gene, clone size, D gene, CDR3 DNA, CDR3 protein. The D gene is left open where the match is weak. Clone size is shown for a subset of rows, as once, few, many or a class of expanded clone.

J gene: TRBJ2-7
V gene: TRBV4-1
clone size: NA
D gene: NA
CDR3 DNA: TGCGCCAGCAGCCAAGATCCGATCCACTCCTACGAGCAGTACTTC
CDR3 protein: CASSQDPIHSYEQYF

J gene: TRBJ2-5
V gene: TRBV6-5
clone size: few
D gene: NA
CDR3 DNA: TGTGCCAGCAGTTACTCGCGCTCGGCCCGGGGAGAGACCCAGTACTTC
CDR3 protein: CASSYSRSARGETQYF

J gene: TRBJ1-5
V gene: TRBV18
clone size: NA
D gene: TRBD1
CDR3 DNA: TGTGCCAGCTCACCAGCACAGGGGGCGCCGAGCAATCAGCCCCAGCATTTT
CDR3 protein: CASSPAQGAPSNQPQHF

J gene: TRBJ2-7
V gene: TRBV20-1
clone size: many
D gene: TRBD2
CDR3 DNA: TGCAGTGCTAGCCTAGCGGGAGCGGCCTACGAGCAGTACTTC
CDR3 protein: CSASLAGAAYEQYF

J gene: TRBJ1-5
V gene: TRBV15
clone size: many
D gene: NA
CDR3 DNA: TGTGCCACCAGCAGTTATCGGAATAGCAATCAGCCCCAGCATTTT
CDR3 protein: CATSSYRNSNQPQHF

J gene: TRBJ1-1
V gene: TRBV29-1
clone size: NA
D gene: TRBD1
CDR3 DNA: TGCAGCGTTCTCGGGACAGGGGGTGAAGCTTTCTTT
CDR3 protein: CSVLGTGGEAFF

J gene: TRBJ2-1
V gene: TRBV12-3/TRBV12-4
clone size: many
D gene: NA
CDR3 DNA: TGTGCCACCGGGAAGCTCTCCTACAATGAGCAGTTCTTC
CDR3 protein: CATGKLSYNEQFF

J gene: TRBJ1-1
V gene: TRBV28
clone size: many
D gene: NA
CDR3 DNA: TGTGCCAGCAGTTTCCTGAACACTGAAGCTTTCTTT
CDR3 protein: CASSFLNTEAFF

J gene: TRBJ1-2
V gene: TRBV30
clone size: NA
D gene: NA
CDR3 DNA: TGTGCCTTACACTACAGGGAAGGCTACACCTTC
CDR3 protein: CALHYREGYTF

J gene: TRBJ2-1
V gene: TRBV5-1
clone size: many
D gene: TRBD2
CDR3 DNA: TGCGCCAGCAGCAGTACTAGCGGAGACTACAATGAGCAGTTCTTC
CDR3 protein: CASSSTSGDYNEQFF

J gene: TRBJ1-6
V gene: TRBV12-3/TRBV12-4
clone size: many
D gene: NA
CDR3 DNA: TGTGCCAGCAGCCCCAGACAGTCCAATTCACCCCTCCACTTT
CDR3 protein: CASSPRQSNSPLHF

J gene: TRBJ2-1
V gene: TRBV10-3
clone size: NA
D gene: NA
CDR3 DNA: TGTGCCATCAGTGAGTCGACGCAGGGACGGGAGTTCTTC
CDR3 protein: CAISESTQGREFF

J gene: TRBJ2-1
V gene: TRBV20-1
clone size: many
D gene: NA
CDR3 DNA: TGCAGTGCTAGCCCCACAACTAGAAACGAGCAGTTCTTC
CDR3 protein: CSASPTTRNEQFF

J gene: TRBJ2-3
V gene: TRBV7-9
clone size: few
D gene: NA
CDR3 DNA: TGTGCCAGCAGTCCTCGAGCGAGAGCTTATGCTACGCAGTATTTT
CDR3 protein: CASSPRARAYATQYF

J gene: TRBJ2-1
V gene: TRBV30
clone size: few
D gene: TRBD2
CDR3 DNA: TGTGCCTGGAGTGTTGGGACTAACGACAATGAGCAGTTCTTC
CDR3 protein: CAWSVGTNDNEQFF

J gene: TRBJ1-5
V gene: TRBV27
clone size: many
D gene: NA
CDR3 DNA: TGTGCCAGCAGTTTGATGCCGGGAGGGGGGCAGCCCCAGCATTTT
CDR3 protein: CASSLMPGGGQPQHF

J gene: TRBJ2-7
V gene: TRBV10-3
clone size: NA
D gene: NA
CDR3 DNA: TGTGCCATCAGTGGCCGGGAGTCCCACGAGCAGTACTTC
CDR3 protein: CAISGRESHEQYF

J gene: TRBJ2-3
V gene: TRBV6-1
clone size: many
D gene: NA
CDR3 DNA: TGTGCCGGGGGGAGGGATACGCAGTATTTT
CDR3 protein: CAGGRDTQYF

J gene: TRBJ2-5
V gene: TRBV11-2
clone size: medium-sized
D gene: TRBD2
CDR3 DNA: TGTGCCAGCAGCCGAGGTGGACTAGCGGTACAAGAGACCCAGTACTTC
CDR3 protein: CASSRGGLAVQETQYF

J gene: TRBJ2-7
V gene: TRBV20-1
clone size: NA
D gene: TRBD1
CDR3 DNA: TGCAGTGCTAGTAAGTCGGGACAGGCGGACGAGCAGTACTTC
CDR3 protein: CSASKSGQADEQYF

J gene: TRBJ1-5
V gene: TRBV2
clone size: few
D gene: NA
CDR3 DNA: TGTGCCAGCGGGGGGGACGCGTGGGGGGGTCAGCCCCAGCATTTT
CDR3 protein: CASGGDAWGGQPQHF

J gene: TRBJ1-1
V gene: TRBV20-1
clone size: many
D gene: NA
CDR3 DNA: TGCAGTGCTAGAATCCAGCACACTGAAGCTTTCTTT
CDR3 protein: CSARIQHTEAFF

J gene: TRBJ1-5
V gene: TRBV19
clone size: few
D gene: TRBD1
CDR3 DNA: TGTGCCAGTGCAGGGACAGGGGAACAGCCCCAGCATTTT
CDR3 protein: CASAGTGEQPQHF

J gene: TRBJ1-5
V gene: TRBV20-1
clone size: NA
D gene: TRBD1
CDR3 DNA: TGCAGTGCTAACTACCAGGGGGCGTCCGGGCAGCCCCAGCATTTT
CDR3 protein: CSANYQGASGQPQHF

J gene: TRBJ1-2
V gene: TRBV9
clone size: NA
D gene: NA
CDR3 DNA: TGTGCCAGCAGCCCAGACGGGGTTTTAGGCTATGGCTACACCTTC
CDR3 protein: CASSPDGVLGYGYTF

J gene: TRBJ2-1
V gene: TRBV19
clone size: NA
D gene: NA
CDR3 DNA: TGTGCCACCCTCGGGGGTCACAATGAGCAGTTCTTC
CDR3 protein: CATLGGHNEQFF

J gene: TRBJ2-3
V gene: TRBV7-2
clone size: many
D gene: NA
CDR3 DNA: TGTGCCAGCAGCTTATCGCGGCCCACAGATACGCAGTATTTT
CDR3 protein: CASSLSRPTDTQYF

J gene: TRBJ1-5
V gene: TRBV5-1
clone size: NA
D gene: NA
CDR3 DNA: NA
CDR3 protein: CASRAGTGMSYEQYFGPGNQPQHF

J gene: TRBJ2-5
V gene: TRBV28
clone size: NA
D gene: TRBD1
CDR3 DNA: TGTGTCAGCAAGCAGTTCTATGGAGGACAGGGGGCGTTGTCGGAGACCCAGTACTTC
CDR3 protein: CVSKQFYGGQGALSETQYF

J gene: TRBJ1-1
V gene: TRBV20-1
clone size: many
D gene: TRBD1
CDR3 DNA: TGCAGTGCTAGAGTCCCGACAGGGGGAGAGAACACTGAAGCTTTCTTT
CDR3 protein: CSARVPTGGENTEAFF